Shown below are 24 T cell receptor beta chains from a single sample sequenced in a study of regulatory T cells in long-lasting Graves disease. Specified time point: persistent/refractory GD, antithyroid drugs over 5 years with positive TRAb. The TCR library was made from RNA extracted from PBMCs. HTBI primers from iRepertoire and Arm-PCR of CDR3 regions yielded the TCR beta libraries. MiXCR, run by TCRdb on the multiplex PCR reads, gives a single entry per CDR3 protein. The data hold more than 650,000 distinct CDR3 sequences, with 30% observed a single time. Source: peripheral blood mononuclear cells (PBMCs), taken when the disease was refractory, from a patient treated with antithyroid drugs. The receptors here all came from a female donor with Graves disease.

V gene TRBV9 combines with J gene TRBJ1-2; 12 bases fit TRBD1. CDR1 is SGDLS, CDR2 YYNGEE, per germline. V was pared by 0 bases and J by 7 bases, with 4 bases of the junction left unmatched. The CDR3 totals 15 residues. In DNA, the CDR3 is TGTGCCAGCAGCGTAGGGGGACAGGGGGCGCTTGGCTACACCTTC. This codes for CASSVGGQGALGYTF.

The rearrangement joins TRBV19 to TRBJ1-2; D remains ambiguous. V was trimmed by 3 bases and J by 6 bases, leaving 17 bases between them. The CDR3 sequence is 15 residues long. CDR1 is LNHDA, CDR2 SQIVND, per germline (reference sequence). This CDR3 reads CASSIRRLRHDGYTF. The CDR3 coding sequence is TGTGCCAGTAGTATTCGTCGCCTTAGACACGATGGCTACACCTTC. Looking up the rest from reference TRBV19 and TRBJ1-2 gives the full variable domain: DGGITQSPKYLFRKEGQNVTLSCEQNLNHDAMYWYRQDPGQGLRLIYYSQIVNDFQKGDIAEGYSVSREKKESFPLTVTSAQKNPTAFYLCASSIRRLRHDGYTFGSGTRLTVV.

This clonotype was seen more than once but under ten times. The V gene is TRBV15, the J gene TRBJ1-4; 8 bases are a match to TRBD1. V lost 4 bases and J lost 4; bases outside the gene matches: 8. Germline CDR1 and CDR2: LNHNV and YYDKDF (reference sequence). The CDR3 spans 16 residues. CDR3 protein: CATSKAGQGHNEKLFF. CDR3 DNA sequence: TGTGCCACCAGCAAAGCCGGACAGGGACATAATGAAAAACTGTTTTTT.

The table lists this clonotype with a few counts. The rearrangement links TRBV6-1 to TRBJ1-5; 7 bases match TRBD1. There are 15 residues in the CDR3. V was clipped by 6 bases and J by 4 bases; unmatched bases: 9. Germline V gives CDR1 MNHNS, CDR2 SASEGT. CDR3 amino acids: CASRPFGQANQPQHF. The CDR3 DNA sequence: TGTGCCAGCAGACCATTCGGACAGGCTAATCAGCCCCAGCATTTT.

The chain links TRBV20-1 to TRBJ2-5, with unresolved D. CDR3 size: 11 residues. Germline-derived CDR1 and CDR2 are DFQATT and SNEGSKA (reference sequence). V gave up 8 bases and J gave up 3 bases, with 10 bases separating them. CDR3 in amino acids: CSRTMEETQYF. The CDR3 region has the DNA TGCAGTCGAACGATGGAAGAGACCCAGTACTTC.

J is TRBJ2-7 and V is TRBV15; 12 nucleotides match TRBD2. Per the germline V gene, CDR1 is LNHNV and CDR2 is YYDKDF (reference sequence). Trimming took 0 bases from V and 3 from J; bases not matched to a gene: 3. This CDR3 is 16 amino acids long. The CDR3 reads CATSREKGLAGYEQYF. CDR3 in DNA: TGTGCCACCAGCAGAGAGAAGGGACTAGCGGGCTACGAGCAGTACTTC. Full variable domain (missing parts from reference TRBV15 and TRBJ2-7): DAMVIQNPRYQVTQFGKPVTLSCSQTLNHNVMYWYQQKSSQAPKLLFHYYDKDFNNEADTPDNFQSRRPNTSFCFLDIRSPGLGDTAMYLCATSREKGLAGYEQYFGPGTRLTVT.

This clonotype showed up just a few times. This rearrangement joins TRBV20-1 to TRBJ1-6; 7 bases are shared with TRBD1. V was clipped by 1 base and J by 8 bases; unmatched bases: 8. Germline V gene sequence: CDR1 DFQATT, CDR2 SNEGSKA (reference sequence). There are 15 residues in the CDR3. CDR3 sequence reads: CSARGAGQIYSPLHF. In DNA, the CDR3 is TGCAGTGCTAGAGGAGCGGGACAGATTTATTCACCCCTCCACTTT.

The gene calls are TRBV7-9 and TRBJ2-7; 13 nucleotides agree with TRBD2. V was pared by 3 bases and J by 5 bases, with 10 bases of the junction left unmatched. This CDR3 is built from 17 residues. Germline-derived CDR1 and CDR2 are SEHNR and FQNEAQ (reference sequence). In DNA form, the CDR3 reads TGTGCCAGCAGCTTGAGCTCCGGGACTAGCGGGAACCACGAGCAGTACTTC. This sequence encodes CASSLSSGTSGNHEQYF.

This clonotype has just a few counts. The chain carries TRBV18 and TRBJ1-1; D remains ambiguous. Trimming removed 4 bases at V and 6 bases at J, with 12 bases between. The germline V gene has CDR1 KGHSH and CDR2 LQKENI. This CDR3 region has 13 residues. CDR3 nucleotides: TGTGCCAGCTCACTGAATAGTTCCCCTGAAGCTTTCTTT. This codes for CASSLNSSPEAFF.

This clonotype has just a few counts. The chain employs TRBV28 and TRBJ1-5; D remains ambiguous. Trimming took 4 bases from V and 3 from J, leaving 13 bases between them. Germline V gene sequence: CDR1 MDHEN, CDR2 SYDVKM. The CDR3 loop spans 15 amino acids. The CDR3 protein is CASSSLPLPNQPQHF. CDR3 DNA: TGTGCCAGCAGTTCCCTTCCCCTCCCCAATCAGCCCCAGCATTTT.

J is TRBJ1-5 and V is TRBV27; D call uncertain. The germline V gene encodes CDR1 MNHEY and CDR2 SMNVEV (reference sequence). Trimming removed 8 bases from V and 0 bases from J, with 11 bases in between. The CDR3 has 14 residues. The CDR3 loop is CASRESYSNQPQHF. The CDR3 nucleotides read TGTGCCAGCCGAGAAAGCTATAGCAATCAGCCCCAGCATTTT.

This sequence joins TRBV20-1 and TRBJ2-7; 9 nucleotides align to TRBD2. CDR1 DFQATT and CDR2 SNEGSKA come from the germline V gene (reference sequence). V lost 4 bases and J lost 7; bases outside the gene matches: 11. The CDR3 has 14 amino acids. CDR3 nucleotides: TGCAGTGCTACGTTTCGGACTAGCGTGCAGGAGCAGTACTTC. It specifies CSATFRTSVQEQYF.

The chain couples TRBV5-1 to TRBJ1-2, with D perhaps TRBD1 (6 bases). The V end was cut by 0 bases, the J end by 4 bases, with 16 bases between. Per germline, CDR1 SGHRS and CDR2 YFSETQ. This CDR3 is built from 16 residues. CDR3 nucleotides: TGCGCCAGCAGCTTGGAACCCGGGACAAAGGGCTATGGCTACACCTTC. It yields the protein CASSLEPGTKGYGYTF.

The rearrangement joins TRBV11-2 to TRBJ1-3; TRBD1 is a possible D gene (5 bases). CDR1 and CDR2 from the germline V gene are SGHAT and FQNNGV. With 5 bases removed from V and 0 bases from J, the gap between germline ends came to 14 bases. The CDR3 has 16 residues. This chain's CDR3 is CASSLQGPTSGNTIYF. For the CDR3, the DNA is TGTGCCAGCAGCCTGCAGGGACCGACCTCTGGAAACACCATATATTTT.

This clonotype occurred a few times. This rearrangement joins TRBV28 to TRBJ1-6; D perhaps matches TRBD1 (6 bases). Between the trimmed V and J ends, which lost 6 bases and 0 bases, there was a span of 18 bases. Germline V lookup: CDR1 MDHEN, CDR2 SYDVKM. CDR3 length: 18 amino acids. CDR3 coding DNA: TGTGCCAGCAGGCCACCGGGACAAATGAGCTCCTATAATTCACCCCTCCACTTT. This translates into CASRPPGQMSSYNSPLHF.

This clonotype was seen more than once but under ten times. The chain uses TRBV24-1 and TRBJ2-2; D is ambiguous. The V gene's germline CDR1 is KGHDR and CDR2 SFDVKD. The ends were cut back, 3 bases at V and 7 bases at J, with 8 bases in the middle. The CDR3 sequence is 13 residues long. CDR3 loop: CATSDEYGGELFF. CDR3 nucleotide sequence: TGTGCCACCAGTGATGAGTACGGCGGGGAGCTGTTTTTT.

This sequence joins TRBV27 and TRBJ1-1; D is uncertain. Germline CDR1 MNHEY, CDR2 SMNVEV (reference sequence). With 4 bases removed from V and 1 base from J, the gap between germline ends came to 10 bases. The CDR3 spans 14 residues. In nucleotides, the CDR3 is TGTGCCAGCAGTTCGGGGTCCCAGAACACTGAAGCTTTCTTT. This translates into CASSSGSQNTEAFF.

This clonotype was detected a few times. The chain combines TRBV7-6 with TRBJ1-6; weak D call: TRBD1 (6 bases). The V end was cut by 5 bases, the J end by 8 bases, with 16 bases between. The CDR3 extends over 15 amino acids. Germline V gene data show CDR1 as SGHVS and CDR2 as FNYEAQ. The DNA of the CDR3 is TGTGCCAGCAGCCGTACAGGGCTTTTGGATTCACCCCTCCACTTT. Protein sequence: CASSRTGLLDSPLHF.

The rearrangement uses TRBV3-1 and TRBJ1-1, with D possibly being TRBD1 (6 bases). Germline CDR1 is LGHDT and CDR2 is YNNKEL (reference sequence). V dropped 7 bases and J dropped 5 bases, with 14 bases sitting between them. The CDR3 runs 13 residues. DNA for the CDR3: TGTGCCAGCACCTCCCCAGGGGCGACTGAAGCTTTCTTT. Translated, it gives CASTSPGATEAFF.

The chain uses TRBV10-3 and TRBJ2-3; 11 positions match TRBD2. There are 15 residues in the CDR3. Germline loops: CDR1 ENHRY, CDR2 SYGVKD. V was pared by 6 bases and J by 2 bases, with 4 bases of the junction left unmatched. CDR3 in amino acids: CAIRSTSGATDTQYF. CDR3 sequence (DNA): TGTGCCATCAGATCGACTAGCGGGGCCACAGATACGCAGTATTTT.

The V gene is TRBV20-1, the J gene TRBJ1-2; D gene unclear. The CDR3 length is 13 residues. Trimming stripped 8 bases from V and 1 base from J, with 14 bases between. Germline CDR1 and CDR2: DFQATT and SNEGSKA (reference sequence). The CDR3 DNA sequence: TGCAGTAGTCAAAACGACAATAACTATGGCTACACCTTC. As protein: CSSQNDNNYGYTF.

This clonotype was picked up many times. The gene calls are TRBV2 and TRBJ1-2; unclear D gene. V was trimmed by 1 base and J by 4 bases, leaving 7 bases between them. This CDR3 contains 13 residues. Germline V gene data show CDR1 as SNHLY and CDR2 as FYNNEI. The CDR3 here is CASSEGLSYGYTF. The CDR3 DNA is TGTGCCAGCAGTGAAGGGCTGAGCTATGGCTACACCTTC.

This clonotype was picked up a small number of times. CDR3 region: CASRSSVEETQYF. CDR3 in DNA: TGTGCCAGCAGGTCTAGCGTGGAAGAGACCCAGTACTTC. This sequence joins TRBV5-5 and TRBJ2-5; D is possibly TRBD2 (6 bases). The CDR3 sequence is 13 residues long. Germline V gene lookup returns CDR1 SGHKS and CDR2 YYEKEE (reference sequence). Between the trimmed V and J ends, which lost 5 bases and 3 bases, there was a span of 11 bases.

The chain carries TRBV5-1 and TRBJ2-2; no clear D gene. Trimming removed 2 bases at V and 6 bases at J, with 14 bases between. From germline, CDR1 is SGHRS and CDR2 YFSETQ. CDR3 length: 15 residues. The CDR3, as DNA: TGCGCCAGCAGCTTAATCCCTAGTGAAGCCGGGGAGCTGTTTTTT. It is translated as CASSLIPSEAGELFF.